Given below is one TCR beta chain in context. The antigen is unknown. The sample originates from a study of T cells in Graves' hyperthyroidism and ophthalmopathy. General observations from the study: A model of 13 V-J features distinguished ophthalmopathy from stable hyperthyroidism.

In germline, CDR1 is LNHDA, CDR2 SQIVND (reference sequence). With V trimmed by 5 bases and J by 3 bases, 16 bases remained unmatched. This CDR3 region has 19 residues. From RNA transcripts, TCR beta CDR3 regions were amplified. The HTBI primer set drove a first-round RT-PCR of the TCR CDR3. TCRdb re-called the multiplex PCR reads through MiXCR, storing one row per CDR3 protein. The sample lists some 490,000 distinct CDR3 sequences, roughly 16% seen once, with 25% to 30% in the top ten. Under 3 months was the duration of disease in ophthalmopathy patients, who also had a Clinical Activity Score of at least 3 and a NOSPECS grade of at least 4. Patients showing uncontrolled infection, other autoimmune disease, pregnancy or lactation were ineligible.

Sequencing input: blood. The chain combines TRBV19 with TRBJ2-3; 11 nucleotides match TRBD1. The origin of this receptor is a woman in her thirties with Graves' ophthalmopathy. This CDR3 reads CASSSRTGGHDGRTDTQYF. The CDR3 coding sequence is TGTGCCAGTAGTTCCCGGACAGGGGGCCACGACGGGAGGACAGATACGCAGTATTTT.